Listed below are T cell receptor beta chains from one sample, sequenced in a study of Ad26.COV2.S vaccination and SARS-CoV-2 variants. The assay was immunoSEQ multiplex PCR, and TCRdb's table has in-frame clones only and misses some. The sample holds hundreds of thousands of clones, more than 80% seen once. Source: peripheral blood, taken in a trial of Ad26.COV2.S vaccine versus placebo. The receptors were gathered from a person aged 18-60 years who received the Ad26.COV2.S COVID-19 vaccine or a placebo. Each CDR3 is given with its conserved first and last residue. Fields, in order: clone size, V gene, D gene, CDR3 length, J gene, CDR3 protein, CDR3 DNA. A D gene is named only where the DNA matches it firmly. Where a row states a size, it is once, few, many or the class of an expanded clone; other rows omit it.

size: once; V: TRBV5-1; D: TRBD2; length: 15; J: TRBJ2-7; CDR3: CASSLETSGSSEQYF; DNA: TGCGCCAGCAGCTTGGAGACTAGCGGGAGTAGCGAGCAGTACTTC
size: NA; V: TRBV5-1; D: TRBD1; length: 14; J: TRBJ2-7; CDR3: CASSQDRADYEQYF; DNA: TGCGCCAGCAGCCAGGACAGGGCCGACTACGAGCAGTACTTC
size: NA; V: TRBV5-6; D: NA; length: 13; J: TRBJ2-7; CDR3: CASSAGTPYEQYF; DNA: TGTGCCAGCAGCGCCGGGACTCCATACGAGCAGTACTTC
size: NA; V: TRBV10-3; D: NA; length: 11; J: TRBJ2-3; CDR3: CAISEPPTQYF; DNA: TGTGCCATCAGTGAGCCCCCTACGCAGTATTTT
size: few; V: TRBV10-1; D: TRBD1; length: 14; J: TRBJ2-2; CDR3: CASSQRQGSGELFF; DNA: TGCGCCAGTTCACAAAGACAGGGTTCCGGGGAGCTGTTTTTT
size: NA; V: TRBV6-6; D: NA; length: 16; J: TRBJ2-5; CDR3: CASSGPSTDDPETQYF; DNA: TGTGCCAGCAGTGGGCCTTCCACGGACGACCCAGAGACCCAGTACTTC
size: NA; V: TRBV27; D: NA; length: 14; J: TRBJ1-1; CDR3: CASGFRGVITEAFF; DNA: TGTGCCAGCGGGTTCAGGGGAGTGATCACTGAAGCTTTCTTT
size: few; V: TRBV5-6; D: NA; length: 15; J: TRBJ2-7; CDR3: CASSLLGTNAYEQYF; DNA: TGTGCCAGCAGCTTGCTGGGGACGAACGCCTACGAGCAGTACTTC
size: NA; V: TRBV5-6; D: NA; length: 16; J: TRBJ2-1; CDR3: CASSLPSGTFANEQFF; DNA: TGTGCCAGCAGCTTACCTTCCGGGACTTTCGCCAATGAGCAGTTCTTC
size: NA; V: TRBV12-5; D: NA; length: 15; J: TRBJ1-3; CDR3: CASGPRGGGGNTIYF; DNA: TGTGCTAGTGGTCCCCGCGGGGGGGGCGGAAACACCATATATTTT
size: NA; V: TRBV18; D: TRBD1; length: 16; J: TRBJ2-3; CDR3: CASSPASGGLEAGQYF; DNA: TGTGCCAGCTCCCCCGCCTCAGGGGGCCTAGAGGCAGGGCAGTATTTT
size: NA; V: TRBV5-1; D: NA; length: 16; J: TRBJ2-1; CDR3: CASSLAARTVSNEQFF; DNA: TGCGCCAGCAGCTTGGCTGCCAGGACCGTTAGCAATGAGCAGTTCTTC
size: NA; V: TRBV5-1; D: TRBD1; length: 15; J: TRBJ2-2; CDR3: CASSPSGGSTGELFF; DNA: TGCGCCAGCAGCCCCTCAGGGGGCAGCACCGGGGAGCTGTTTTTT
size: NA; V: TRBV11-1; D: TRBD1; length: 15; J: TRBJ2-5; CDR3: CASSLESRGRKTQYF; DNA: TGTGCCAGCAGCTTAGAGTCCAGGGGGCGGAAGACCCAGTACTTC
size: NA; V: TRBV9; D: TRBD1; length: 17; J: TRBJ1-6; CDR3: CASSPQPLDRVNSPLHF; DNA: TGTGCCAGCAGCCCACAGCCCCTGGACAGGGTAAATTCACCCCTCCACTTT
size: NA; V: TRBV7-2; D: NA; length: 15; J: TRBJ2-5; CDR3: CASSPSAGAWETQYF; DNA: TGTGCCAGCAGCCCTAGCGCCGGAGCGTGGGAGACCCAGTACTTC
size: NA; V: TRBV10-3; D: NA; length: 15; J: TRBJ1-4; CDR3: CAIRTGSATNEKLFF; DNA: TGTGCCATCAGAACAGGCTCTGCAACTAATGAAAAACTGTTTTTT
size: once; V: TRBV6-5; D: TRBD1; length: 15; J: TRBJ1-2; CDR3: CASRIPGGAGYGYTF; DNA: TGTGCCAGCAGAATCCCAGGGGGCGCAGGCTATGGCTACACCTTC
size: NA; V: TRBV29-1; D: TRBD2; length: 16; J: TRBJ2-1; CDR3: CSAGLAGGSSYNEQFF; DNA: TGCAGCGCGGGACTAGCGGGGGGTAGCTCCTACAATGAGCAGTTCTTC
size: NA; V: TRBV7-2; D: NA; length: 14; J: TRBJ1-4; CDR3: CASSLGGINEKLFF; DNA: TGTGCCAGCAGCTTAGGGGGGATAAATGAAAAACTGTTTTTT
size: NA; V: TRBV29-1; D: NA; length: 13; J: TRBJ2-5; CDR3: CSVRQGFGETQYF; DNA: TGCAGCGTCCGTCAGGGGTTCGGTGAGACCCAGTACTTC
size: NA; V: TRBV2; D: NA; length: 16; J: TRBJ1-2; CDR3: CASSDSGQPANYGYTF; DNA: TGTGCCAGCAGCGACTCGGGACAACCAGCTAACTATGGCTACACCTTC
size: NA; V: TRBV27; D: NA; length: 13; J: TRBJ2-3; CDR3: CASRRLSTDTQYF; DNA: TGTGCCAGCAGGCGGCTATCCACAGATACGCAGTATTTT
size: few; V: TRBV11-2; D: NA; length: 15; J: TRBJ2-7; CDR3: CASSRLAGVPYEQYF; DNA: TGTGCCAGCAGCCGCCTGGCGGGCGTTCCCTACGAGCAGTACTTC
size: NA; V: TRBV30; D: TRBD2; length: 14; J: TRBJ2-1; CDR3: CAWVTSGRSYEQFF; DNA: TGTGCCTGGGTTACTAGCGGGAGAAGCTATGAGCAGTTCTTC
size: NA; V: TRBV5-1; D: TRBD1; length: 15; J: TRBJ2-3; CDR3: CASSLGQGAADTQYF; DNA: TGCGCCAGCAGCTTGGGACAGGGCGCCGCAGATACGCAGTATTTT
size: NA; V: TRBV11-2; D: NA; length: 17; J: TRBJ2-1; CDR3: CASSPQTGTAIYNEQFF; DNA: TGTGCCAGCAGCCCGCAAACCGGGACGGCGATCTACAATGAGCAGTTCTTC
size: NA; V: TRBV7-2; D: TRBD1; length: 16; J: TRBJ1-2; CDR3: CASTPLAGGYNYGYTF; DNA: TGTGCCAGCACCCCCCTAGCAGGGGGCTATAACTATGGCTACACCTTC
size: NA; V: TRBV5-1; D: TRBD1; length: 17; J: TRBJ1-1; CDR3: CASSLALGQGGYTEAFF; DNA: TGCGCCAGCAGCTTGGCCCTGGGACAGGGTGGTTACACTGAAGCTTTCTTT